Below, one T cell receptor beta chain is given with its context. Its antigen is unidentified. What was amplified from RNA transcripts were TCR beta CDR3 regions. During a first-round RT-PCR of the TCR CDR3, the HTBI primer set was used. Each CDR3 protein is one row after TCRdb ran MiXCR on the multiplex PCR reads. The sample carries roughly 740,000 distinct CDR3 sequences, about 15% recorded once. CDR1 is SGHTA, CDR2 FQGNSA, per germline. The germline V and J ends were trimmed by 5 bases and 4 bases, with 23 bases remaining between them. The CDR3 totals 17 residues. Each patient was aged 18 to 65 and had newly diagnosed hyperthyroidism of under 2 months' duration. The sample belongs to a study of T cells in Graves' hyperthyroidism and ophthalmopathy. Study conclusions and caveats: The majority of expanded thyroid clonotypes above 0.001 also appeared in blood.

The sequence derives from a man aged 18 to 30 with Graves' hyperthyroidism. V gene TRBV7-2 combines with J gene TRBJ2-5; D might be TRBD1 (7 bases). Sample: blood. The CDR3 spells CASSPMGGPRGRETQYF. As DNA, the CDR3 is TGTGCCAGCAGCCCGATGGGGGGACCGAGGGGGCGAGAGACCCAGTACTTC. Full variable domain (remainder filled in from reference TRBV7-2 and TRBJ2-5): GAGVSQSPSNKVTEKGKDVELRCDPISGHTALYWYRQSLGQGLEFLIYFQGNSAPDKSGLPSDRFSAERTGGSVSTLTIQRTQQEDSAVYLCASSPMGGPRGRETQYFGPGTRLLVL.